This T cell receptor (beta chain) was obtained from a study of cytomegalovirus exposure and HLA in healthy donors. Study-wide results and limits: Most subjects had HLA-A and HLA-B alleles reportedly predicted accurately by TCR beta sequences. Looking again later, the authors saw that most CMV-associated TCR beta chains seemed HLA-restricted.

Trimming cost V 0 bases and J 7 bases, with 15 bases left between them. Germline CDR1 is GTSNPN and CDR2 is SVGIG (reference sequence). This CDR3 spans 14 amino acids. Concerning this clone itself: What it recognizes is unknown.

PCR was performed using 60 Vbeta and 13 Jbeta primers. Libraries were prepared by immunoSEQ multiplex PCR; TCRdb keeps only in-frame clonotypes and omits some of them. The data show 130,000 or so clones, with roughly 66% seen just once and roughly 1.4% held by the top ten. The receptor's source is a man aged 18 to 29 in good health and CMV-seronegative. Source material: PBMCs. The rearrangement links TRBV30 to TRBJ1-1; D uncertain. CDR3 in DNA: TGTGCCTGGAGTGTTCGCAGGATCCGGGGTGAAGCTTTCTTT. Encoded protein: CAWSVRRIRGEAFF.